Listed below are T cell receptor beta chains from one sample, sequenced in a study of blood T cell repertoires in COVID-19. Here immunoSEQ multiplex PCR was the method, and the copy in TCRdb shows in-frame clones only, minus some. The table shows approximately 240,000 clones, with roughly 86% occurring only once. The sequencing sample was made of peripheral blood. The receptor set was obtained from a man aged 45 to 65 with acute or convalescent COVID-19. Each CDR3 is given with its conserved first and last residue. A D gene is named only where the DNA matches it firmly. A clone size is listed for some rows: how often the clone was seen (once, few, many), or a class if it is expanded.

>TRBV27|TRBD1|-|TRBJ2-7
TGTGCCAGCCGAGACCCGGGACAGGGTGTTTACGAGCAGTACTTC
CASRDPGQGVYEQYF
>TRBV4-2|TRBD2|-|TRBJ2-3
TGTGCCAGCAGCCGAGGGGATGGCGGGGGACGCACAGATACGCAGTATTTT
CASSRGDGGGRTDTQYF
>TRBV20-1|TRBD1|-|TRBJ2-7
TGCAGTGCTAGTGGACCGGACAGGGCGAACCACGAGCAGTACTTC
CSASGPDRANHEQYF
>TRBV28|-|-|TRBJ2-3
TGTGCCAGCAGTGGGGGGACAGATACGCAGTATTTT
CASSGGTDTQYF
>TRBV12-3/TRBV12-4|-|-|TRBJ1-2
TGTGCCAGCAGTTCCCCGGGGGAACCCTACACCTTC
CASSSPGEPYTF
>TRBV30|-|-|TRBJ2-7
TGTGCCTGGAGTTCGATCGGCTACGAGCAGTACTTC
CAWSSIGYEQYF
>TRBV3-1/TRBV3-2|-|-|TRBJ1-3
TGTGCCAGCAGCCAAGTTTACAGCTCTGGAAACACCATATATTTT
CASSQVYSSGNTIYF
>TRBV6-5|TRBD1|-|TRBJ1-1
TGTGCCAGCAGTTACTCCGACAGGGGAATGGCTGAAGCTTTCTTT
CASSYSDRGMAEAFF
>TRBV5-6|TRBD1|-|TRBJ1-4
TGTGCCAGCAGCTGGGGGACAGGAGGGAATGAAAAACTGTTTTTT
CASSWGTGGNEKLFF
>TRBV4-2|TRBD1|-|TRBJ2-7
TGTGCCAGCAGCCAAGTAGAGGACAGGACCTACGAGCAGTACTTC
CASSQVEDRTYEQYF
>TRBV6-6|TRBD1|few|TRBJ1-1
TGTGCCAGCAGTTACACAGAGACAGGGGGGACTGAAGCTTTCTTT
CASSYTETGGTEAFF
>TRBV5-1|TRBD2|-|TRBJ2-1
TGCGCCAGCAGCTTGGTACCGGGACTAGCGGACAATGAGCAGTTCTTC
CASSLVPGLADNEQFF
>TRBV30|-|-|TRBJ2-7
TGTGCCTGGAGACAGGAGAGCTACGAGCAGTACTTC
CAWRQESYEQYF
>TRBV7-2|-|-|TRBJ2-1
TGTGCCAGCAGCTTAGATGGGGGGGCCCCCAATGAGCAGTTCTTC
CASSLDGGAPNEQFF
>TRBV6-4|TRBD1|-|TRBJ2-7
TGTGCCAGCAGTTGGGACAGGGGGTACGAGCAGTACTTC
CASSWDRGYEQYF
>TRBV5-4|TRBD2|-|TRBJ2-5
TGTGCCAGCAGCTTGGGATCGCCCCACCTAGCGGGGGACAAAGAGACCCAGTACTTC
CASSLGSPHLAGDKETQYF
>TRBV10-3|TRBD1|-|TRBJ2-7
TGTGCCATCAGTGGGGACAGGGGCCTCTCCTACGAGCAGTACTTC
CAISGDRGLSYEQYF
>TRBV13|-|-|TRBJ1-4
TGTGCCAGCAGAATTAGAGGGGAAAAACTGTTTTTT
CASRIRGEKLFF
>TRBV3-1/TRBV3-2|-|-|TRBJ1-4
TGTGCCAGCAGCCACCAGGGGGAAAAACTGTTTTTT
CASSHQGEKLFF
>TRBV6-6|TRBD1|-|TRBJ1-1
TGTGCCAGCAGTCGTCGCGCCTGGATGACAGGGGCCAAGCTGCGTGAAGCTTTCTTT
CASSRRAWMTGAKLREAFF
>TRBV5-1|TRBD1|-|TRBJ1-2
TGCGCCAGCAGCTTGACAGGGGAGTATGGCTACACCTTC
CASSLTGEYGYTF
>TRBV5-6|TRBD1|once|TRBJ1-1
TGTGCCAGCAGCTTGGGGACACAGGGGTGGACTGAAGCTTTCTTT
CASSLGTQGWTEAFF
>TRBV13|TRBD1|-|TRBJ1-3
TGTGCCAGCAGCTTAGGGGGACAGTCTGGAAACACCATATATTTT
CASSLGGQSGNTIYF
>TRBV19|TRBD1|-|TRBJ1-6
TGTGCCAGTAGTAAACGACAGGGCTCCTATAATTCACCCCTCCACTTT
CASSKRQGSYNSPLHF
>TRBV10-3|-|-|TRBJ1-4
TGTGCCATCAGTCTTGGAGGGTCGGGTAATGAAAAACTGTTTTTT
CAISLGGSGNEKLFF
>TRBV5-1|TRBD1|-|TRBJ1-2
TGCGCCAGCAGCCTAGGACAGGGGAGCGGCTACACCTTC
CASSLGQGSGYTF
>TRBV30|-|once|TRBJ2-1
TGTGCCTGGGTCCGGGCGGGGATCTACAATGAGCAGTTCTTC
CAWVRAGIYNEQFF
>TRBV7-9|TRBD2|-|TRBJ2-2
TGTGCCAGCAGCTTTAGCGGGGGCTGGAGCACCGGGGAGCTGTTTTTT
CASSFSGGWSTGELFF
>TRBV14|TRBD2|-|TRBJ2-5
TGTGCCAGCAGCCAAGGTTCGGGGGGGACCCAGTACTTC
CASSQGSGGTQYF